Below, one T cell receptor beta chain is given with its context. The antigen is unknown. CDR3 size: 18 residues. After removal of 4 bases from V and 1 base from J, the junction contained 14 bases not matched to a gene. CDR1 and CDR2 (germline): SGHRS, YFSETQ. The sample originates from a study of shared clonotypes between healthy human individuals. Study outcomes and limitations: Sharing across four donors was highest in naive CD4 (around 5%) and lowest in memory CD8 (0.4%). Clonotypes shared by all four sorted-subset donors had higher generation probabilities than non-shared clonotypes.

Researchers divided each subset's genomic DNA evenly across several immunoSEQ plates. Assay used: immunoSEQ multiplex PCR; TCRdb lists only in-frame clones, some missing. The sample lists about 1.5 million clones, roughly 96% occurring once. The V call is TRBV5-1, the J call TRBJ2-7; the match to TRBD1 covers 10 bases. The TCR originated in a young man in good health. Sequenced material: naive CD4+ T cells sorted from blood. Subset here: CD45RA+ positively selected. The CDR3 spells CASSHRPPGQGFSYEQYF. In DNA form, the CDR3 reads TGCGCCAGCAGCCACCGGCCGCCGGGACAGGGGTTTTCCTACGAGCAGTACTTC.